Each of the 8 T cell receptor beta chains below was sequenced from the same sample in a study of metastatic and nonmetastatic thyroid tumors. Each patient went into thyroid surgery without having received any treatment. TCRdb reanalyzed the PCR reads with MiXCR. This table has about 59,000 clones, around 15% appearing once. The sample consisted of blood. The origin of the receptors is a male donor with papillary thyroid cancer or a benign thyroid nodule (not recorded which). Some clones in this sample may be carry-over from other donors' samples.

A word on this clone: This may come from a read error, since a much larger clone is one base off. In the same sample, other DNA sequences code for this CDR3. The chain links TRBV11-1 to TRBJ2-3; TRBD2 aligns across 9 bases. J lost 2 bases, V lost 5 bases, and 8 bases had no gene match. CDR1 is SGHAT and CDR2 is FQDESV in the germline V gene (reference sequence). The length of the CDR3 is 16 residues. The CDR3 sequence is CASSALLAGTTDTQYF. The CDR3 DNA sequence: TGTGCCAGCAGCGCCTTACTAGCGGGTACCACAGATACGCAGTATTTT.

This clone came up many times. The chain is built from TRBV7-3 and TRBJ2-2, with D possibly TRBD2 on 5 matching bases. CDR3 length: 15 amino acids. Germline V gene sequence: CDR1 SGHTA, CDR2 FQGTGA. Trimming took off 4 bases at V and 0 bases at J, with 9 bases between the two ends. CDR3: CASSYGVSNTGELFF. The CDR3, as DNA: TGTGCCAGCAGCTACGGGGTTTCGAACACCGGGGAGCTGTTTTTT.

This clone was seen many times. The same CDR3 can be traced to other DNA sequences in this sample. This sequence joins TRBV20-1 and TRBJ2-2; TRBD2 agrees at 11 bases. J lost 4 bases, V lost 6 bases, and 4 bases had no gene match. Germline V CDR1 and CDR2: DFQATT, SNEGSKA (reference sequence). The CDR3 has 14 amino acids. CDR3 region: CSAVAGGRTGELFF. CDR3 DNA: TGCAGTGCCGTAGCGGGGGGGCGCACCGGGGAGCTGTTTTTT.

The chain recombines TRBV15 with TRBJ1-1, with TRBD1 as a possible D gene (5 bases). Germline V CDR1 and CDR2: LNHNV, YYDKDF (reference sequence). Trimming left V 5 bases short and J 2 bases short, with 12 bases between. The CDR3 loop spans 14 amino acids. In nucleotides, the CDR3 is TGTGCCACCAGCCTACAGGACGTTAACACTGAAGCTTTCTTT. Its translation: CATSLQDVNTEAFF.

This clone was picked up a small number of times. The chain is built from TRBV28 and TRBJ1-1; D unresolved. V was pared by 6 bases and J by 0 bases, with 2 bases between. This CDR3 has 11 residues. Germline CDR1 is MDHEN and CDR2 is SYDVKM. The CDR3 spells CASRMNTEAFF. CDR3 DNA: TGTGCCAGCAGAATGAACACTGAAGCTTTCTTT.

In its sample, this clone was seen a few times. V is TRBV10-3 and J is TRBJ1-4, with 7 bases fitting TRBD1. From germline, CDR1 is ENHRY and CDR2 SYGVKD. The CDR3 contains 13 residues. V dropped 11 bases and J dropped 5; count of bases not matched to a gene: 8. The CDR3 nucleotides are TGTGCCTCGTGCTGGGACAGCAATGAAAAACTGTTTTTT. It yields the protein CASCWDSNEKLFF.

This clone was counted between two and nine times. A much bigger clone sits one base away, suggesting this may be a read error. Other DNA sequences in this sample translate to the same CDR3. CDR3 sequence reads: CASSLTENEKLFF. DNA for the CDR3: TGTGCCAGCAGCTTAACGGAGAATGAAAAACTTTTTTTT. The chain carries TRBV7-9 and TRBJ1-4; D gene ambiguous. The CDR3 is 13 amino acids. Germline V gives CDR1 SEHNR, CDR2 FQNEAQ (reference sequence).

In the case of this clone: Other DNA sequences of this sample code for an identical CDR3. The J gene is TRBJ2-5, the V gene TRBV29-1; no definite D call. Germline V lookup: CDR1 SQVTM, CDR2 ANQGSEA. Trimming stripped 3 bases from V and 2 bases from J, with 10 bases between. CDR3 length equals 13 residues. As DNA, the CDR3 is TGCAGCGTTGATTTGAGTCAGCAAGAGACCCAGTACTTC. Residues: CSVDLSQQETQYF.